What follows describes a single TCR beta chain. Its antigen remains unknown. This specimen belongs to a study of graft-versus-host responses after intestinal transplantation. Study-wide context: Every recipient had anti-thymocyte globulin induction and 2 to 4 years of tacrolimus plus steroids.

Generated by immunoSEQ multiplex PCR, the TCRdb table keeps only in-frame clones and is missing some. The sample lists approximately 130,000 clones, approximately 94% occurring once. CDR3 size: 12 residues. Germline V CDR1 and CDR2: GTSNPN, SVGIG (reference sequence). V was cut by 8 bases and J by 2 bases, with 11 bases left in between. Study-wide points: The recipient marrow held GvH clones, and some of them showed up first in ileum or blood. Circulating GvH clone levels at their peak were associated with HvG declines (early post-transplant). The presence of high graft-versus-host to host-versus-graft clonal ratios in allografts characterized patients with graft-donor T cell macrochimerism.

The receptor was isolated from a human donor who received an intestinal transplant. The rearrangement links TRBV30 to TRBJ2-3; D is ambiguous. The input for sequencing was unstimulated CD4+ T cells sorted from spleen or lymph node cells, taken before intestinal transplant. The CDR3 DNA is TGTGCCGGACGACACTTCACAGATACGCAGTATTTT. Translating it yields CAGRHFTDTQYF.